This is a list of T cell receptor beta chains from one sample in a study of cytomegalovirus exposure and HLA in healthy donors. Produced via immunoSEQ multiplex PCR; TCRdb's table is partial and in-frame only. In the table there are 200,000 to 250,000 clones, about 85% of which are singletons. Sequencing was performed on PBMCs. The source is a woman between 45 and 65 years old in good health and CMV-seropositive. Each CDR3 is given with its conserved first and last residue. The D gene is left open where the match is weak. A clone size is listed for some rows: how often the clone was seen (once, few, many), or a class if it is expanded.

>TRBJ2-7|NA|TRBV6-1|NA
CAVPGVRTYEQYF
TGTGCCGTACCCGGGGTGCGGACCTATGAGCAGTACTTC
>TRBJ1-2|NA|TRBV18|NA
CASSPLFGGSGNYGYTF
TGTGCCAGCTCACCACTCTTCGGGGGATCCGGAAACTATGGCTACACCTTC
>TRBJ2-7|NA|TRBV4-1|NA
CASSQHSTAYEQYF
TGCGCCAGCAGCCAACACTCAACAGCTTACGAGCAGTACTTC
>TRBJ2-7|NA|TRBV6-5|TRBD1
CATSPGQTYEQYF
TGTGCCACCTCACCGGGACAGACCTACGAGCAGTACTTC
>TRBJ1-2|NA|TRBV30|NA
CAWGPGNYGYTF
TGTGCCTGGGGGCCTGGAAACTATGGCTACACCTTC
>TRBJ2-3|NA|TRBV20-1|NA
CSATSTDTQYF
TGCAGTGCTACTAGCACAGATACGCAGTATTTT
>TRBJ2-7|NA|TRBV29-1|TRBD1
CATGANEQYF
TGCGCTACAGGGGCCAACGAGCAGTACTTC
>TRBJ1-6|NA|TRBV6-1|TRBD1
CASSGTGTGNYLPLHF
TGTGCCAGCAGTGGTACCGGGACAGGGAACTACTTACCCCTCCACTTT
>TRBJ1-1|NA|TRBV5-1|NA
CASSSGEAPMNTEAFF
TGCGCCAGCAGCTCGGGAGAGGCACCCATGAACACTGAAGCTTTCTTT
>TRBJ1-6|NA|TRBV7-9|TRBD1
CASSITGVRSPLHF
TGTGCCAGCAGCATAACAGGGGTTCGCTCACCCCTCCACTTT
>TRBJ2-7|NA|TRBV6-1|NA
CASSVKNRDGRGGWQYF
TGTGCCAGCAGTGTCAAAAACCGGGATGGCAGGGGAGGGTGGCAGTACTTC
>TRBJ1-2|few|TRBV5-6|TRBD1
CASSLALDRDRVNYGYTF
TGTGCCAGCAGCTTGGCCTTGGACCGGGACAGGGTCAACTATGGCTACACCTTC
>TRBJ1-5|NA|TRBV28|NA
CASSKGGDSNQPQHF
TGTGCCAGCAGCAAAGGGGGGGATAGCAATCAGCCCCAGCATTTT
>TRBJ1-1|few|TRBV5-4|NA
CASSLGGVMNTEAFF
TGTGCCAGCAGCTTGGGGGGGGTCATGAACACTGAAGCTTTCTTT
>TRBJ1-5|few|TRBV2|NA
CASSEASRSNQPQHF
TGTGCCAGCAGTGAAGCATCGAGGAGCAATCAGCCCCAGCATTTT
>TRBJ1-4|NA|TRBV29-1|NA
CSVSEGWSNEKLFF
TGCAGCGTATCCGAGGGCTGGTCGAATGAAAAACTGTTTTTT
>TRBJ1-6|NA|TRBV6-1|TRBD1
CASSASGTGGSPLHF
TGTGCCAGCAGTGCGTCGGGGACAGGGGGTTCACCCCTCCACTTT
>TRBJ1-1|NA|TRBV19|NA
CASRNSMNTEAFF
TGTGCCAGTAGGAACAGCATGAACACTGAAGCTTTCTTT
>TRBJ2-5|NA|TRBV10-2|NA
CASSESYSQETQYF
TGCGCCAGCAGTGAGTCTTACAGTCAAGAGACCCAGTACTTC
>TRBJ2-7|NA|TRBV7-9|NA
CASSPGGEQYF
TGTGCCAGCAGCCCAGGAGGCGAGCAGTACTTC
>TRBJ2-5|NA|TRBV7-2|NA
CASSSPGASQETQYF
TGTGCCAGCAGCTCCCCCGGAGCCTCCCAAGAGACCCAGTACTTC
>TRBJ1-1|NA|TRBV7-8|NA
CASSREGEAFF
TGTGCCAGCAGTCGTGAGGGTGAAGCTTTCTTT
>TRBJ1-1|NA|TRBV7-9|NA
CASSTTGIAEAFF
TGTGCCAGCAGCACCACAGGGATAGCTGAAGCTTTCTTT
>TRBJ2-1|NA|TRBV6-5|TRBD2
CASSYGLAGVNEQFF
TGTGCCAGCAGTTACGGACTAGCGGGGGTGAATGAGCAGTTCTTC
>TRBJ2-4|NA|TRBV6-5|TRBD1
CASSKQGAGRNIQYF
TGTGCCAGCAGTAAACAGGGGGCGGGAAGAAACATTCAGTACTTC
>TRBJ1-4|NA|TRBV9|TRBD1
CASGQDRVNEKLFF
TGTGCCAGCGGACAGGACAGGGTCAATGAAAAACTGTTTTTT
>TRBJ1-1|NA|TRBV18|NA
CASSPSGVGTEAFF
TGTGCCAGCTCACCCTCAGGGGTAGGTACTGAAGCTTTCTTT
>TRBJ2-1|NA|TRBV11-3|NA
CASSLGQYEQFF
TGTGCCAGCAGCTTAGGACAATATGAGCAGTTCTTC
>TRBJ1-1|few|TRBV29-1|NA
CSVEVGGKNTEAFF
TGCAGCGTTGAAGTGGGGGGGAAGAACACTGAAGCTTTCTTT